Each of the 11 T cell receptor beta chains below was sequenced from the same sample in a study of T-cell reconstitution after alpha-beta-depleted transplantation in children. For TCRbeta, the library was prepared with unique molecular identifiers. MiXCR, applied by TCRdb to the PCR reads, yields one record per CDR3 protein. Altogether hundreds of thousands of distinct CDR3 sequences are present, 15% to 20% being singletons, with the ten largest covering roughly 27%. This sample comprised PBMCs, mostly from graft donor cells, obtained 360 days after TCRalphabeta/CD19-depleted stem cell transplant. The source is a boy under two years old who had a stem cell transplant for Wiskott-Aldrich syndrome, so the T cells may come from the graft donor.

The CDR3 bases are TGTGCCAGCAGCGAGGGGACTAGCGGGGCCTACGAGCAGTACTTC. It specifies CASSEGTSGAYEQYF. The V call is TRBV9, the J call TRBJ2-7; 13 bases line up with TRBD2. Trimming cost V 3 bases and J 2 bases; bases outside gene matches: 2. The CDR3 loop spans 15 amino acids. CDR1 and CDR2 (germline): SGDLS, YYNGEE.

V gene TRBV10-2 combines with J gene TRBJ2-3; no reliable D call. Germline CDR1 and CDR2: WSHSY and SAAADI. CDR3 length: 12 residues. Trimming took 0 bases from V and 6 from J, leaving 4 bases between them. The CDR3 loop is CASSESFDTQYF. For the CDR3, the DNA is TGCGCCAGCAGTGAGTCATTCGATACGCAGTATTTT.

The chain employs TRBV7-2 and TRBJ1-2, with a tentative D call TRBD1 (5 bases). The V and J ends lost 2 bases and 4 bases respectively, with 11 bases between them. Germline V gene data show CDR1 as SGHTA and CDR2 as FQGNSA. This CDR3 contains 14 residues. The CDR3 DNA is TGTGCCAGCAGCTTACAGCCAGGGCGCTATGGCTACACCTTC. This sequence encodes CASSLQPGRYGYTF.

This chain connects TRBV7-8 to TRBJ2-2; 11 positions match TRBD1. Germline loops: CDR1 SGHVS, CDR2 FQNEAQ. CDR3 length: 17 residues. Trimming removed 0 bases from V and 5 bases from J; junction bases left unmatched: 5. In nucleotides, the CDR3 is TGTGCCAGCAGCTTAGCTCCCGGACAGGGGGCGACCGGGGAGCTGTTTTTT. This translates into CASSLAPGQGATGELFF.

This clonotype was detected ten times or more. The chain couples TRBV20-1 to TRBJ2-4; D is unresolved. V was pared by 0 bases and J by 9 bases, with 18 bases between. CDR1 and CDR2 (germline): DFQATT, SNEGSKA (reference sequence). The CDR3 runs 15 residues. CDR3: CSARDPQKGPTIQYF. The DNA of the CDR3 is TGCAGTGCTAGAGATCCTCAGAAGGGCCCCACCATTCAGTACTTC.

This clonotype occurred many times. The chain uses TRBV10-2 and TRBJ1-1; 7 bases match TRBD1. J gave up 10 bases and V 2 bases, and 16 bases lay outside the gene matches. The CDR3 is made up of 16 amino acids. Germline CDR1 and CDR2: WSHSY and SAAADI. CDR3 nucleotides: TGCGCCAGCAGTGAGCAACAAAGACCCAGACAGGGTATAGCTTTCTTT. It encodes CASSEQQRPRQGIAFF.

CDR3 bases: TGTGCCTGGAGGGGAAGGGCTAGCAATCAGCCCCAGCATTTT. Its translation: CAWRGRASNQPQHF. The V and J genes are TRBV30 and TRBJ1-5; D is unclear. Germline V gives CDR1 GTSNPN, CDR2 SVGIG (reference sequence). Trimming shortened V by 3 bases and J by 0 bases, and 9 bases separated the two germline ends. The CDR3 loop spans 14 amino acids.

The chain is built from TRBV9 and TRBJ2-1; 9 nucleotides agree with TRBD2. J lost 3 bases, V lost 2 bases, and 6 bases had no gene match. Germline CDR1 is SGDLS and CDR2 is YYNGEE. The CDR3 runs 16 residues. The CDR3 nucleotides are TGTGCCAGCAGCGTCACCGGGACTAGCTTCTACAATGAGCAGTTCTTC. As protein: CASSVTGTSFYNEQFF.

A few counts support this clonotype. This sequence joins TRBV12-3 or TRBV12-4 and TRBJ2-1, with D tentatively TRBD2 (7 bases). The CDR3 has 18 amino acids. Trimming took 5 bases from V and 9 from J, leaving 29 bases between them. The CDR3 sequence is CASSLFDWGGEFEVEQFF. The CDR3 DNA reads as TGTGCCAGCAGTCTCTTCGATTGGGGGGGCGAATTCGAAGTTGAGCAGTTCTTC.

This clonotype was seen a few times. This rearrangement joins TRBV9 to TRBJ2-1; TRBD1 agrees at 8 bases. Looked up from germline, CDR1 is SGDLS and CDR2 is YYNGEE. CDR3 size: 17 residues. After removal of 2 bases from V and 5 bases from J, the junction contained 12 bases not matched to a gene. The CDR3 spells CASSVTKTGASNNEQFF. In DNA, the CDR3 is TGTGCCAGCAGCGTGACGAAGACAGGGGCAAGTAACAATGAGCAGTTCTTC.

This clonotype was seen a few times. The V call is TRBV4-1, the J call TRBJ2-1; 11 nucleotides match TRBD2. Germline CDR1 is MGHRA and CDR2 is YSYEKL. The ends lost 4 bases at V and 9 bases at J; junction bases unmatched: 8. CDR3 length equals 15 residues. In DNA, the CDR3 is TGCGCCAGCAGCCTACGACTAGCGGGGTTTCCTGAGCAGTTCTTC. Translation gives CASSLRLAGFPEQFF.